Shown below are 16 T cell receptor beta chains from a single sample sequenced in a study of T cells in Graves' hyperthyroidism and ophthalmopathy. Regions amplified from RNA transcripts were the TCR beta CDR3 regions. During a first-round RT-PCR of the TCR CDR3, the HTBI primer set was used. Via MiXCR, TCRdb re-called the multiplex PCR reads, giving one row per CDR3 protein. The sample has hundreds of thousands of distinct CDR3 sequences, about 45% seen once. The specimen sequenced was peripheral blood or thyroid tissue (not recorded which). All receptors come from an adult man with Graves' disease, either hyperthyroidism or ophthalmopathy (not recorded which).

The sample holds many counts of this clonotype. This chain uses TRBV7-2 with TRBJ2-7; weak D call: TRBD2 (7 bases). Between the trimmed V and J ends, which lost 5 bases and 4 bases, there was a span of 18 bases. The CDR3 totals 15 residues. Germline-derived CDR1 and CDR2 are SGHTA and FQGNSA. CDR3: CASSQEPSGQYEQYF. CDR3 sequence (DNA): TGTGCCAGCAGCCAAGAGCCTAGCGGACAGTACGAGCAGTACTTC.

V usage is TRBV2 and J usage is TRBJ2-5, with 11 bases fitting TRBD2. The CDR3 runs 14 residues. Germline V CDR1 and CDR2: SNHLY, FYNNEI. J was trimmed by 0 bases and V by 8 bases; bases with no gene match: 2. The CDR3 loop reads CASSSGRYQETQYF. The CDR3 nucleotides read TGTGCCAGCTCTAGCGGGAGGTACCAAGAGACCCAGTACTTC.

This clonotype was seen many times. The chain carries TRBV7-3 and TRBJ1-2, with D hard to call. This CDR3 has 13 amino acids. Trimming removed 2 bases at V and 6 bases at J, with 10 bases between. Germline loops: CDR1 SGHTA, CDR2 FQGTGA. In DNA form, the CDR3 reads TGTGCCAGCAGCTTAGTTGGACGCGATGGCTACACCTTC. Protein: CASSLVGRDGYTF.

V usage is TRBV10-2 and J usage is TRBJ1-3; possibly TRBD1 for D (5 bases). Trimming removed 0 bases at V and 0 bases at J, with 18 bases between. The V gene's germline CDR1 is WSHSY and CDR2 SAAADI. The CDR3 is 19 residues long. Written as DNA, the CDR3 is TGCGCCAGCAGTGAGTCGGGGACTCGACTGGTTGCCTCTGGAAACACCATATATTTT. Encoded protein: CASSESGTRLVASGNTIYF.

The chain recombines TRBV7-8 with TRBJ1-1; 10 nucleotides match TRBD1. V was clipped by 4 bases and J by 0 bases; unmatched bases: 8. CDR1 and CDR2 (germline): SGHVS, FQNEAQ. The length of the CDR3 is 17 residues. In DNA, the CDR3 is TGTGCCAGCAGCTCACCTCGGGACAGGGGAGTGAACACTGAAGCTTTCTTT. It yields the protein CASSSPRDRGVNTEAFF.

V gene TRBV29-1 combines with J gene TRBJ1-2, with D unclear. V was clipped by 7 bases and J by 4 bases, with 10 bases between them. CDR3 length: 11 amino acids. Germline V lookup: CDR1 SQVTM, CDR2 ANQGSEA. CDR3 region: CSAETLYGYTF. The CDR3 DNA follows: TGCAGCGCTGAGACCCTCTATGGCTACACCTTC.

The J gene is TRBJ2-5, the V gene TRBV20-1; the match to TRBD2 covers 10 bases. The CDR3 covers 17 residues. V was clipped by 5 bases and J by 2 bases; unmatched bases: 14. Germline V CDR1 and CDR2: DFQATT, SNEGSKA (reference sequence). The CDR3 sequence: CSAGRARAGGIQETQYF. The CDR3 DNA follows: TGCAGTGCTGGTAGAGCTCGAGCGGGAGGGATACAAGAGACCCAGTACTTC.

This sequence joins TRBV6-1 and TRBJ2-6; TRBD1 might be the D (6 bases). In germline, CDR1 is MNHNS, CDR2 SASEGT. The CDR3 length is 16 residues. V lost 6 bases to trimming and J lost 2 bases, with 14 bases between them. The CDR3 DNA follows: TGTGCCAGCAGGGATACAGGGTCGCCTGGGGCCAACGTCCTGACTTTC. Translation: CASRDTGSPGANVLTF.

The chain recombines TRBV6-6 with TRBJ1-2, with 7 bases matching TRBD1. V lost 4 bases, J lost 8 bases, and 19 bases stayed unmatched. This CDR3 region has 17 residues. The V gene's germline CDR1 is MNHNY and CDR2 SVGAGI (reference sequence). The CDR3 protein is CASSLNHPTGLAGGYTF. CDR3 DNA sequence: TGTGCCAGCAGTTTAAATCACCCGACAGGGCTAGCGGGGGGCTACACCTTC.

This sequence joins TRBV7-2 and TRBJ1-1; D gene uncertain. Deletions cut 8 bases from V and 0 bases from J, with 16 bases between. The CDR3 contains 15 residues. Looked up from germline, CDR1 is SGHTA and CDR2 is FQGNSA. In DNA form, the CDR3 reads TGTGCCAGCTCCACGCGGACGGCAATGAACACTGAAGCTTTCTTT. Translation gives CASSTRTAMNTEAFF.

This chain links TRBV5-1 with TRBJ1-4; D unclear. The CDR3 spans 16 residues. CDR1 is SGHRS and CDR2 is YFSETQ in the germline V gene. V was pared by 3 bases and J by 0 bases, with 12 bases between. The CDR3 reads CASSSNSASTNEKLFF. DNA for the CDR3: TGCGCCAGCAGCTCGAACAGCGCCTCAACTAATGAAAAACTGTTTTTT. Filled out from reference TRBV5-1 and TRBJ1-4, the complete variable domain reads KAGVTQTPRYLIKTRGQQVTLSCSPISGHRSVSWYQQTPGQGLQFLFEYFSETQRNKGNFPGRFSGRQFSNSRSEMNVSTLELGDSALYLCASSSNSASTNEKLFFGSGTQLSVL.

V usage is TRBV7-2 and J usage is TRBJ2-5, with 8 bases lining up with TRBD1. The CDR3 consists of 16 residues. With V trimmed by 2 bases and J by 3 bases, 8 bases remained unmatched. The V gene's germline CDR1 is SGHTA and CDR2 FQGNSA. The CDR3 region has the DNA TGTGCCAGCAGCTTACTAGGCGCAGGGGGCAAAGAGACCCAGTACTTC. Residues: CASSLLGAGGKETQYF. The full variable domain, rest sourced from reference TRBV7-2 and TRBJ2-5, is GAGVSQSPSNKVTEKGKDVELRCDPISGHTALYWYRQSLGQGLEFLIYFQGNSAPDKSGLPSDRFSAERTGGSVSTLTIQRTQQEDSAVYLCASSLLGAGGKETQYFGPGTRLLVL.

This clonotype has a count of ten or more. The genes are TRBV7-2 and TRBJ2-5, with 8 bases lining up with TRBD1. The germline CDR1 and CDR2 sequences are SGHTA and FQGNSA. Trimming removed 5 bases from V and 5 bases from J; junction bases left unmatched: 10. The CDR3 spans 15 residues. CDR3 region: CASSLTGQVWETQYF. The DNA for the CDR3 is TGTGCCAGCAGCCTCACGGGACAGGTTTGGGAGACCCAGTACTTC.

This clonotype was seen repeatedly, ten times or more. CDR3 sequence: CSFRQGPAYEQYF. The CDR3 DNA sequence: TGCAGCTTCAGACAGGGTCCTGCCTACGAGCAGTACTTC. V usage is TRBV29-1 and J usage is TRBJ2-7, with 7 bases that match TRBD1. The germline gives CDR1 SQVTM, CDR2 ANQGSEA. This CDR3 region has 13 residues. Trimming removed 8 bases from V and 2 bases from J; junction bases left unmatched: 9.

This clonotype was seen ten or more times. This rearrangement joins TRBV7-8 to TRBJ2-6; unclear D gene. The CDR3 length is 15 residues. Germline V gene lookup returns CDR1 SGHVS and CDR2 FQNEAQ. Trimming removed 4 bases from V and 0 bases from J, with 7 bases in between. The DNA for the CDR3 is TGTGCCAGCAGCTACGTGTCCTCTGGGGCCAACGTCCTGACTTTC. It codes for CASSYVSSGANVLTF.

The chain uses TRBV3-1 and TRBJ2-7; D is perhaps TRBD1 (6 bases). Germline loops: CDR1 LGHDT, CDR2 YNNKEL (reference sequence). V was trimmed by 1 base and J by 2 bases, leaving 9 bases between them. This CDR3 is built from 14 residues. CDR3 sequence: CASSQVGGPYEQYF. The CDR3, as DNA: TGTGCCAGCAGCCAAGTAGGGGGTCCCTACGAGCAGTACTTC.